The clone carrying this T cell receptor (beta chain) was counted only a few times. The sample originates from a study of cytomegalovirus exposure and HLA in healthy donors. It was with 60 Vbeta and 13 Jbeta primers that the PCR ran. The table came from immunoSEQ multiplex PCR; TCRdb's copy has only in-frame clones and leaves some out. Of 110,000 or so clones in the sample, approximately 11% are singletons; the top ten hold 16%. This clonotype originated in a man aged 40-49 years in good health and CMV-seropositive. The sequenced material came from PBMCs.

Here the CDR3 reads CASSSGTGWHQPQHF. The CDR3 DNA is TGTGCCAGCAGCTCCGGGACAGGGTGGCATCAGCCCCAGCATTTT. The V call is TRBV7-9, the J call TRBJ1-5, with 9 bases matching TRBD1. V shed 4 bases, J shed 5 bases, and the junction held 6 bases outside the gene matches. The germline CDR1 and CDR2 sequences are SEHNR and FQNEAQ (reference sequence). The CDR3 is made up of 15 amino acids.